The 21 T cell receptor beta chains below come from one sample, sequenced in a study of T cells in Graves' hyperthyroidism and ophthalmopathy. RNA transcripts yielded amplified TCR beta CDR3 regions. HTBI primers were employed in a first-round RT-PCR of the TCR CDR3. In TCRdb, the multiplex PCR reads were re-called with MiXCR into one record per CDR3 protein. This repertoire shows 280,000 or so distinct CDR3 sequences, approximately 26% found once; its top ten account for about a quarter. Sequencing was performed on blood. The receptors originated from a man aged 35 to 55 with Graves' hyperthyroidism that later progressed to Graves' ophthalmopathy.

In its sample, this clonotype was seen many times. The rearrangement links TRBV2 to TRBJ2-4; D is undetermined. Germline V gives CDR1 SNHLY, CDR2 FYNNEI. This CDR3 is built from 15 residues. V shed 4 bases and J shed 5 bases, with 15 bases lying between them. The CDR3 sequence: CASSVVSQGENIQYF. The DNA of the CDR3 is TGTGCCAGCAGTGTTGTTTCGCAAGGTGAAAACATTCAGTACTTC.

This rearrangement joins TRBV29-1 to TRBJ1-1; D uncertain. V was trimmed by 4 bases and J by 0 bases, leaving 9 bases between them. CDR1 is SQVTM and CDR2 is ANQGSEA in the germline V gene. The CDR3 sequence is 13 residues long. The CDR3, as DNA: TGCAGCGTTGTTGGCAACATGAACACTGAAGCTTTCTTT. This codes for CSVVGNMNTEAFF.

This clonotype was picked up many times. The chain combines TRBV20-1 with TRBJ2-6, with 7 bases fitting TRBD2. Germline CDR1 is DFQATT and CDR2 is SNEGSKA (reference sequence). The CDR3 totals 15 residues. J gave up 0 bases and V 6 bases, and 5 bases lay outside the gene matches. The CDR3 reads CSAGGTNSGANVLTF. DNA for the CDR3: TGCAGTGCCGGCGGGACTAACTCTGGGGCCAACGTCCTGACTTTC.

This clonotype was seen repeatedly, ten times or more. A read error may account for a junction end that differs from germline. The chain's CDR3 is CASSETASYGYTF. The DNA for the CDR3 is TGTGCCAGTAGTGAGACAGCCTCCTATGGTTACACCTTC. This rearrangement joins TRBV19 to TRBJ1-2; weak D call: TRBD1 (5 bases). This CDR3 spans 13 amino acids. The germline V gene has CDR1 LNHDA and CDR2 SQIVND (reference sequence).

Notes on this clonotype: A much larger clonotype is one base distant, so this may be a read error. CDR3 in amino acids: CASSQSGYEQYF. The CDR3 DNA is TGTGCCAGCAGCCAATCAGGGTACGAGCAGTACTTC. The rearrangement links TRBV28 to TRBJ2-7; maybe TRBD1 (5 bases). Per germline, CDR1 MDHEN and CDR2 SYDVKM. Trimming removed 6 bases at V and 4 bases at J, with 10 bases between. The CDR3 is 12 amino acids.

Worth noting for this clonotype: One end of the junction does not line up with germline, which may come from a read error. The chain couples TRBV5-4 to TRBJ2-7; D unclear. CDR3 length: 13 amino acids. Germline V gives CDR1 SGHNT, CDR2 YYREEE (reference sequence). The CDR3 region has the DNA TGTGCCAGCAGCTTGGAGGGCTCCCACGAGCAGTACTTC. It specifies CASSLEGSHEQYF. Full variable domain (outside the CDR3, taken from reference TRBV5-4 and TRBJ2-7): ETGVTQSPTHLIKTRGQQVTLRCSSQSGHNTVSWYQQALGQGPQFIFQYYREEENGRGNFPPRFSGLQFPNYSSELNVNALELDDSALYLCASSLEGSHEQYFGPGTRLTVT.

This clonotype has ten or more counts. The rearrangement links TRBV6-5 to TRBJ2-7; TRBD1 matches at 8 bases. The trim removed 4 bases at V and 1 base at J, leaving 6 bases unmatched. The CDR3 is 15 residues long. The V gene's germline CDR1 is MNHEY and CDR2 SVGAGI. CDR3 DNA: TGTGCCAGCAGTTCCGCCGGGACAGGTTCCTACGAGCAGTACTTC. This encodes CASSSAGTGSYEQYF.

This clonotype came up many times. J is TRBJ2-7 and V is TRBV5-1; 11 nucleotides align to TRBD2. Unmatched junction bases numbered 9, after V lost 0 bases and J lost 7 bases. The CDR3 loop spans 16 amino acids. Germline CDR1 SGHRS, CDR2 YFSETQ. The CDR3 spells CASSLGTSGPPGEQYF. The CDR3 DNA reads as TGCGCCAGCAGCTTGGGGACTAGCGGGCCCCCGGGGGAGCAGTACTTC. Looking up the rest from reference TRBV5-1 and TRBJ2-7 gives the full variable domain: KAGVTQTPRYLIKTRGQQVTLSCSPISGHRSVSWYQQTPGQGLQFLFEYFSETQRNKGNFPGRFSGRQFSNSRSEMNVSTLELGDSALYLCASSLGTSGPPGEQYFGPGTRLTVT.

This clonotype turned up a few times. A much larger clone is a single base away; this may be a read error. V gene TRBV5-1 combines with J gene TRBJ2-7; D not resolved. Germline loops: CDR1 SGHRS, CDR2 YFSETQ. The CDR3 loop spans 14 amino acids. DNA of the CDR3: TGCGCCGGCAGCCAAACCGATCTACGAAGCGAGCAGTACTTC. Residues: CAGSQTDLRSEQYF.

This chain connects TRBV7-3 to TRBJ2-5; D possibly matches TRBD1 or TRBD2 (7 bases each). The CDR3 totals 16 residues. V lost 0 bases, J lost 5 bases, and 16 bases lay in between. In germline, CDR1 is SGHTA, CDR2 FQGTGA. Here the CDR3 reads CASSLTPAGGGETQYF. The DNA for the CDR3 is TGTGCCAGCAGCTTAACCCCGGCAGGGGGAGGGGAGACCCAGTACTTC.

This clonotype was detected ten times or more. J is TRBJ1-2 and V is TRBV6-5; 11 positions match TRBD1. CDR3 length equals 13 residues. Germline V gene data show CDR1 as MNHEY and CDR2 as SVGAGI. V dropped 6 bases and J dropped 7; count of bases not matched to a gene: 4. The CDR3 DNA sequence: TGTGCCAGCAGGCCGGGACAGGGGGGTGGCTACACCTTC. It translates to CASRPGQGGGYTF.

This clonotype was seen repeatedly, ten times or more. The chain combines TRBV6-5 with TRBJ1-5, with D perhaps matching TRBD1 (6 bases). The V gene's germline CDR1 is MNHEY and CDR2 SVGAGI. V was clipped by 5 bases and J by 4 bases, with 15 bases between them. The CDR3 has 15 amino acids. CDR3 amino acids: CASSPSGELNQPQHF. The DNA for the CDR3 is TGTGCCAGCAGTCCGTCAGGGGAGCTGAATCAGCCCCAGCATTTT.

This chain connects TRBV15 to TRBJ2-6; D gene uncertain. V was trimmed by 0 bases and J by 4 bases, leaving 7 bases between them. This CDR3 spans 15 amino acids. Germline CDR1 is LNHNV and CDR2 is YYDKDF (reference sequence). The CDR3: CATSRDPAGANVLTF. The CDR3 bases are TGTGCCACCAGCAGAGATCCGGCAGGGGCCAACGTCCTGACTTTC.

Many counts were recorded for this clonotype. This chain uses TRBV6-1 with TRBJ1-2; no clear D gene. Germline values: CDR1 MNHNS, CDR2 SASEGT. The CDR3 is 14 amino acids. V was trimmed by 6 bases and J by 7 bases, leaving 18 bases between them. The CDR3 DNA follows: TGTGCCAGCAGCCAGCGCGACGGAGGTGGTGGCTACACCTTC. It specifies CASSQRDGGGGYTF.

In its sample, this clonotype was seen once. This chain uses TRBV2 with TRBJ1-1; D remains ambiguous. There are 14 residues in the CDR3. Trimming cost V 3 bases and J 2 bases, with 10 bases left between them. The V gene's germline CDR1 is SNHLY and CDR2 FYNNEI. CDR3 protein: CASSEEVFNTEAFF. CDR3 sequence (DNA): TGTGCCAGCAGTGAGGAGGTCTTTAACACTGAAGCTTTCTTT. The entire variable domain, with the rest obtained from reference TRBV2 and TRBJ1-1, is as follows: EPEVTQTPSHQVTQMGQEVILRCVPISNHLYFYWYRQILGQKVEFLVSFYNNEISEKSEIFDDQFSVERPDGSNFTLKIRSTKLEDSAMYFCASSEEVFNTEAFFGQGTRLTVV.

This chain links TRBV11-2 with TRBJ2-7; D ambiguous. V lost 2 bases and J 9 bases, leaving 11 bases between the germline ends. Germline CDR1 reads SGHAT; CDR2 reads FQNNGV. The CDR3 totals 12 residues. The chain's CDR3 is CASSLNTNPQYF. CDR3 bases: TGTGCCAGCAGCTTAAACACAAACCCGCAGTACTTC.

This clonotype was picked up many times. An end of the junction differs from the germline gene, which may be a read error. This chain links TRBV5-1 with TRBJ1-1; 11 bases align to TRBD1. Germline V gene sequence: CDR1 SGHRS, CDR2 YFSETQ. The CDR3 extends over 14 amino acids. The chain's CDR3 is CASSPGQGGTEAFF. CDR3 DNA sequence: TGTGCCAGCTCACCGGGACAGGGGGGCACTGAAGCTTTCTTT.

The table lists this clonotype with many counts. The J gene is TRBJ2-5, the V gene TRBV2; tentatively, D is TRBD2 (5 bases). The CDR3 is made up of 12 amino acids. Trimming pared 11 bases from V and 2 bases from J, leaving 12 bases between. Germline V CDR1 and CDR2: SNHLY, FYNNEI. The CDR3 spells CALRSGQETQYF. The CDR3 DNA reads TGTGCCCTCAGATCGGGGCAAGAGACCCAGTACTTC.

This chain uses TRBV4-3 with TRBJ2-7; D might be TRBD2 (6 bases). Germline V CDR1 and CDR2: LGHNA, YSLEER. The CDR3 has 14 residues. The ends were cut back, 0 bases at V and 7 bases at J, with 13 bases in the middle. The CDR3 protein is CASSQDLREWEQYF. The DNA for the CDR3 is TGCGCCAGCAGCCAAGATCTACGGGAGTGGGAGCAGTACTTC.

The chain uses TRBV29-1 and TRBJ2-5, with TRBD2 matching over 8 bases. Trimming took 7 bases from V and 0 from J; bases not matched to a gene: 10. Germline V gene data show CDR1 as SQVTM and CDR2 as ANQGSEA. This CDR3 is 15 amino acids long. CDR3 loop: CSERVAGGYQETQYF. DNA for the CDR3: TGCAGCGAGAGGGTGGCGGGAGGATACCAAGAGACCCAGTACTTC.

This clonotype was picked up a small number of times. The rearrangement joins TRBV5-5 to TRBJ1-2, with D tentatively TRBD1 (5 bases). From germline, CDR1 is SGHKS and CDR2 YYEKEE (reference sequence). V gave up 1 base and J gave up 6 bases, with 13 bases separating them. CDR3 length: 14 residues. This CDR3 is CASSLPDSFNGYTF. In DNA, the CDR3 is TGTGCCAGCAGCTTGCCCGACAGTTTTAATGGCTACACCTTC.